The rows below give T cell receptor beta chains drawn from one sample of a study of metastatic and nonmetastatic thyroid tumors. TCRdb reanalyzed the PCR reads via MiXCR. The table shows tens of thousands of clones, with over 20% occurring only once. Input material: blood. All receptors derive from a male donor with papillary thyroid cancer or a benign thyroid nodule (not recorded which). Some clones in this sample may be carry-over from other donors' samples. Both conserved end residues are part of each CDR3. A D gene is named only where the DNA matches it firmly. Where a row states a size, it is once, few, many or the class of an expanded clone; other rows omit it.

TGCAGTTCTAGATGGGTTAATGAGCAGTTCTTC	CSSRWVNEQFF	.	TRBV20-1	TRBJ2-1	.	11
TGTGCCACGGCCCGGGCCGAGGAAGAGACCCAGTACTTC	CATARAEEETQYF	.	TRBV10-3	TRBJ2-5	.	13
TGTGCCAGCAGGCCCGGGCTAGCGGGGGGGAAGCGGGAGCTGTTTTTT	CASRPGLAGGKRELFF	TRBD2	TRBV12-3/TRBV12-4	TRBJ2-2	many	16
TGTGCCAGCAGCCCCCGACAAGGCCCCTACGAGCAGTACTTC	CASSPRQGPYEQYF	.	TRBV12-3/TRBV12-4	TRBJ2-7	many	14
TGTGCCAGCAGCCCTGAGGGGTTGAAGACAGATACGCAGTATTTT	CASSPEGLKTDTQYF	.	TRBV11-3	TRBJ2-3	many	15
TGTGCCAGCAGTGAAGCTCCGAGCACTAATGAAAAACTGTTTTTT	CASSEAPSTNEKLFF	.	TRBV6-1	TRBJ1-4	.	15
TGTGCCAGCAGACTACAGACAGGTGCCTATGGCTACACCTTC	CASRLQTGAYGYTF	.	TRBV5-4	TRBJ1-2	many	14
TGTGCCAGCAGTTTTAGGGAACTGGGGACCGGGGAGCTGTTTTTT	CASSFRELGTGELFF	.	TRBV6-5	TRBJ2-2	.	15
TGTGCCAGCCGACTAGCGGGGGGTCCAGAGACCCAGTACTTC	CASRLAGGPETQYF	TRBD2	TRBV7-2	TRBJ2-5	.	14
TGCAGTGCTAGACACAGGGGATCAGATACGCAGTATTTT	CSARHRGSDTQYF	TRBD1	TRBV20-1	TRBJ2-3	.	13
TGTGCCACCAGCAGAGACCCAGGCCCCTACGAGCAGTACTTC	CATSRDPGPYEQYF	.	TRBV15	TRBJ2-7	few	14
TGTGCCATCAGTGAGTCAGTGGGAGGGGGCACAGATACGCAGTATTTT	CAISESVGGGTDTQYF	TRBD2	TRBV10-3	TRBJ2-3	.	16
TGTGCCACCAGTGATTCCGGTTTTACAGGCGTAGATACGCAGTATTTT	CATSDSGFTGVDTQYF	.	TRBV24-1	TRBJ2-3	many	16
TGTGCCAGTAGTATCAGTTTAACGGGTTACGAGCAGTACTTC	CASSISLTGYEQYF	.	TRBV19	TRBJ2-7	.	14
TGTGCCAGCAGCTCCACGGACAGTTACACTGAAGCTTTCTTT	CASSSTDSYTEAFF	.	TRBV11-2	TRBJ1-1	.	14
TGTGCCAGCAGCCAAGTTACTGGGACCCACGTGGGTCATGGCTACACCTTC	CASSQVTGTHVGHGYTF	.	TRBV4-2	TRBJ1-2	few	17
TGTGCCAGCAGTTCGAAGGCGGGCCAGCCCCAGCATTTT	CASSSKAGQPQHF	.	TRBV6-1	TRBJ1-5	many	13
TGTGCCAGCAGTTTCAGAGCGGGGGGATTCGACGAGCAGTACTTC	CASSFRAGGFDEQYF	TRBD2	TRBV12-3/TRBV12-4	TRBJ2-7	many	15
TGCGCCAGCAGCGTGGGACAGCCAGGGGCTGAAGCTTTCTTT	CASSVGQPGAEAFF	TRBD1	TRBV5-1	TRBJ1-1	many	14
TGCGCCAGCAGCCAAGGGAGCCCTCCCTACGAGCAGTACTTC	CASSQGSPPYEQYF	.	TRBV4-1	TRBJ2-7	.	14
TGTGCCAGCAGCCGATCGACGTGGGCATGGGACGAGCAGTACTTC	CASSRSTWAWDEQYF	.	TRBV7-9	TRBJ2-7	few	15
TGTGCCAGCAGGGGCGGACTAGTCACCTACGAGCAGTACTTC	CASRGGLVTYEQYF	TRBD2	TRBV2	TRBJ2-7	few	14
TGTCCCGCCCCGGATCCCCTCGCAACTAATGAAAAACTGTTTTTT	CPAPDPLATNEKLFF	.	TRBV9	TRBJ1-4	many	15
TGCGCCAGCAGCCAAGAAGCAGGGGGAAACTACGAGCAGTACTTC	CASSQEAGGNYEQYF	TRBD1	TRBV4-3	TRBJ2-7	.	15